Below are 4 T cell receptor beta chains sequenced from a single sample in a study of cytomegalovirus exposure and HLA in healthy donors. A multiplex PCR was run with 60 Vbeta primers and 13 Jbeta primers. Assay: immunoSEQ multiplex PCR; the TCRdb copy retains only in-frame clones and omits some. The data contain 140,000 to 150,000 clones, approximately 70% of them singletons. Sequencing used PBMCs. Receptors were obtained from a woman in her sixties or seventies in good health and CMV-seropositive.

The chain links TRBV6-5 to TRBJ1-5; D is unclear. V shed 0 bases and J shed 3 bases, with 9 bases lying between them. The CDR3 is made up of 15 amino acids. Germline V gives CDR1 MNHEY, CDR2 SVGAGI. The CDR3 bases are TGTGCCAGCAGTTACTCCTCGGGGAACAATCAGCCCCAGCATTTT. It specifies CASSYSSGNNQPQHF.

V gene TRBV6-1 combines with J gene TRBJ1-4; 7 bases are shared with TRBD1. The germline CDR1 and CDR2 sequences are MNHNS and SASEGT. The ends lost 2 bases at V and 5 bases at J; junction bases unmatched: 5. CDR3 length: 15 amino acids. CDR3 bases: TGTGCCAGCAGTGAAAGGGGACAGCCAAATGAAAAACTGTTTTTT. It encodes CASSERGQPNEKLFF.

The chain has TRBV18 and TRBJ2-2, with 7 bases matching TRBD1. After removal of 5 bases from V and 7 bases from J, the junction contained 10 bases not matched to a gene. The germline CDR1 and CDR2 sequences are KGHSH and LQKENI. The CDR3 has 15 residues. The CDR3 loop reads CASSGAPQGIGELFF. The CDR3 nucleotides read TGTGCCAGCTCAGGAGCACCACAGGGGATCGGGGAGCTGTTTTTT.

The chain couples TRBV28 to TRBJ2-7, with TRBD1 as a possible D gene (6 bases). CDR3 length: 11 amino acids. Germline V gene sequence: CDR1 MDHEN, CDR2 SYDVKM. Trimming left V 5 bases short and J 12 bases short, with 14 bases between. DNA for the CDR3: TGTGCCAGCAGTATCCCGACAGGACTGTACTTC. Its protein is CASSIPTGLYF.